This T cell receptor beta chain originates from a study of siplizumab effects on memory and regulatory T cells. Points on this clone: As yet, its antigen is unknown.

The protocol was immunoSEQ multiplex PCR, while the TCRdb copy is restricted to in-frame clones and leaves out a portion. The sample has under 100,000 clones; roughly 94% are singletons. The CDR3 spans 15 residues. Study-wide findings and caveats: Apparently more diverse than memory cells, naive T cells also seemed major alloresponse contributors. Of the proliferating CD4+ or CD8+ clones, roughly 80-95% lacked a naive or memory phenotype that could be assigned.

Sequenced sample: non-Treg CD4+ T cells sorted from blood. V usage is TRBV1 and J usage is TRBJ2-7; the D call TRBD2 from the table was never checked on the DNA. TRBV1 is a documented pseudogene. The clonotype was recovered from a human donor in good health. The CDR3 DNA follows: TGCACCAGCAGCGGCCGAGCGGAGTGCGGGTACGAGCAGTACTTC. Its protein product is CTSSGRAECGYEQYF.